This T cell receptor (beta chain) was recovered during a study of cytotoxic CD8 clonotypes in ibrutinib-treated CLL. About the research overall: The patient breakdown showed 11 relapsed/refractory and around 16 treatment-naive cases, with under 18 IGHV unmutated.

This table comes from immunoSEQ multiplex PCR, and its TCRdb copy is limited to in-frame clones, with some not included. Among 250,000 to 350,000 clones, 70% to 80% were seen once, and the ten largest hold roughly 5.7%. Germline V gene data show CDR1 as KGHSH and CDR2 as LQKENI. CDR3 length: 14 amino acids. The germline V and J ends were trimmed by 3 bases and 2 bases, with 11 bases remaining between them. This clone was observed a few times. The specimen comprised PBMCs, sampled at disease progression, from a patient treated with ibrutinib. The clonotype comes from a human donor with chronic lymphocytic leukemia. This chain connects TRBV18 to TRBJ2-7; no clear D gene. CDR3 protein: CASSPVTGAYEQYF. The CDR3 region has the DNA TGTGCCAGCTCACCCGTGACTGGTGCCTACGAGCAGTACTTC.